This T cell receptor beta chain is drawn from a study of cytomegalovirus exposure and HLA in healthy donors. Study-level background: As released early, the data held 70 million to 95 million unique TCRs from HLA-typed donors.

With V trimmed by 4 bases and J by 9 bases, 12 bases remained unmatched. The CDR3 is made up of 15 amino acids. Germline CDR1 is SGHTA and CDR2 is FQGNSA. Study-level points and caveats: There were 160 or so TCR beta chains listed as cytomegalovirus-associated. Using a false discovery rate of 0.05, a later analysis showed that 16,951 TCR beta sequences were associated with HLA alleles. Presence/absence analyses treated sequencing depth as roughly uniform across donors.

Points on this clone: The target antigen is unknown.

PCR primers comprised 60 Vbeta and 13 Jbeta primers. This table comes from immunoSEQ multiplex PCR, and its TCRdb copy is limited to in-frame clones, with some not included. The sample shows approximately 82,000 clones, roughly 58% of them seen only once. The source of this sequence is a young woman in good health and CMV-seropositive. Sequencing was carried out using PBMCs. This sequence joins TRBV7-2 and TRBJ2-3; 8 bases are shared with TRBD2. CDR3 in DNA: TGTGCCAGCAGCTCTGGAGCGGGGGAAGCCGCCACGCAGTATTTT. Protein sequence: CASSSGAGEAATQYF.